This T cell receptor beta chain is drawn from a study of blood T cell repertoires in COVID-19. Study at large: The United States, Italy and Spain provided the acute and convalescent COVID-19 samples. Sources were T cells, B-cell-depleted T cells, or PBMCs; the material itself was cDNA or gDNA.

How the authors handled the data: Estimation of nucleated cell counts was performed using reference gene primer amplification. The method was immunoSEQ multiplex PCR; TCRdb's version includes in-frame clones alone and lacks a portion of them. The DNA gave D and trimming, while V, J and clone size come from that table. The repertoire holds 250,000 to 300,000 clones, with 89% as singletons. The CDR3 spans 15 residues. The trim removed 4 bases at V and 6 bases at J, leaving 10 bases unmatched. Germline V gene data show CDR1 as SGDLS and CDR2 as YYNGEE. The receptor's source is a man aged 45-65 years with acute or convalescent COVID-19. Material for sequencing was peripheral blood. The V and J genes are TRBV9 and TRBJ2-1, with TRBD1 matching 7 bases. The CDR3 nucleotides are TGTGCCAGCAGCCCCCGACAGGGATCGGGCAATGAGCAGTTCTTC. Protein sequence: CASSPRQGSGNEQFF.